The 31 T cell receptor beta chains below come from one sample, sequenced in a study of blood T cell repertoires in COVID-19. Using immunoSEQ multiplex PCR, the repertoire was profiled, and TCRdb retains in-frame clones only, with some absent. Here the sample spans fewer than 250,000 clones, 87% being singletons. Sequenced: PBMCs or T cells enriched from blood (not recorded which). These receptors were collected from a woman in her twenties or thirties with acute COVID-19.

The CDR3 coding sequence is TGTGCCAGCGGGAGCTCCTATAATTCACCCCTCCACTTT. This sequence encodes CASGSSYNSPLHF. The chain employs TRBV12-3 or TRBV12-4 and TRBJ1-6, with unresolved D. Trimming removed 8 bases at V and 0 bases at J, with 5 bases between. The length of the CDR3 is 13 residues.

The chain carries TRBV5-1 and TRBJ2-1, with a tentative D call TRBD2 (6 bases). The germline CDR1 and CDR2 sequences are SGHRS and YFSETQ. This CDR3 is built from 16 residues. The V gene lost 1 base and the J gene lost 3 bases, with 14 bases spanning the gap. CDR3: CASSLPGGRGYNEQFF. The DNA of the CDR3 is TGCGCCAGCAGCTTGCCCGGGGGACGGGGCTACAATGAGCAGTTCTTC.

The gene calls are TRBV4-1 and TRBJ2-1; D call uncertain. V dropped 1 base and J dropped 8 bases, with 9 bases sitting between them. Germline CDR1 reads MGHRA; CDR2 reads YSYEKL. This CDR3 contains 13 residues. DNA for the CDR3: TGCGCCAGCAGCCAAGCGTTAGCCGATGAGCAGTTCTTC. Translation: CASSQALADEQFF.

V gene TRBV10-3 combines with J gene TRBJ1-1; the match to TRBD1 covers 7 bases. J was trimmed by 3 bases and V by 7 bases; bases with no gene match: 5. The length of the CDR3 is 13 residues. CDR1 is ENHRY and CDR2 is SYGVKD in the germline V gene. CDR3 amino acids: CAITRDRDTEAFF. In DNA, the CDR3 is TGTGCCATCACCCGGGACAGAGACACTGAAGCTTTCTTT.

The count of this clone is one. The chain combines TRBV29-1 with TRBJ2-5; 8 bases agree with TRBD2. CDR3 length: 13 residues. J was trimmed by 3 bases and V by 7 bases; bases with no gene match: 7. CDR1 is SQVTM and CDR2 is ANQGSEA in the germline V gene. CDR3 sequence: CSATPGGEETQYF. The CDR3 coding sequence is TGCAGCGCTACTCCCGGGGGGGAAGAGACCCAGTACTTC.

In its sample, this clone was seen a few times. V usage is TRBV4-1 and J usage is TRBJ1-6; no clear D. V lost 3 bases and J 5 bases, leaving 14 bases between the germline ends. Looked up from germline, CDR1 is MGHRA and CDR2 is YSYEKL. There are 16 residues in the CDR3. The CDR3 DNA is TGCGCCAGCAGCCAGGCTCTGGGGAGAAATAATTCACCCCTCCACTTT. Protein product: CASSQALGRNNSPLHF.

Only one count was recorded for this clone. The CDR3, as DNA: TGCGCCAGCGGAGGACAGGGGGAGAACACCGGGGAGCTGTTTTTT. Translating gives CASGGQGENTGELFF. V gene TRBV10-1 combines with J gene TRBJ2-2; 10 nucleotides align to TRBD1. CDR1 is WNHNN, CDR2 SYGVQD, per germline (reference sequence). The CDR3 is made up of 15 amino acids. Trimming took 8 bases from V and 1 from J; bases not matched to a gene: 4.

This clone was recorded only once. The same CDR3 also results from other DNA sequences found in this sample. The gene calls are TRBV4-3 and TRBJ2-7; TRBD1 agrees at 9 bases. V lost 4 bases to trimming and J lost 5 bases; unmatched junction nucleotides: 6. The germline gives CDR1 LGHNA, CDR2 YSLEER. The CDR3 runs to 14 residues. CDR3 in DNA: TGCGCCAGCAGCCCCGGGACAGGGAGCCACGAGCAGTACTTC. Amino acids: CASSPGTGSHEQYF.

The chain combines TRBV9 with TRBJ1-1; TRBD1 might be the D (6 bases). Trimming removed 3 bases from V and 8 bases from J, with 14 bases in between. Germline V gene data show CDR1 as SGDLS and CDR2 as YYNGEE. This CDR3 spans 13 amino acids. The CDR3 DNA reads TGTGCCAGCAGCGCTCAGCCACAGGGAGAAGCTTTCTTT. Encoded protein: CASSAQPQGEAFF.

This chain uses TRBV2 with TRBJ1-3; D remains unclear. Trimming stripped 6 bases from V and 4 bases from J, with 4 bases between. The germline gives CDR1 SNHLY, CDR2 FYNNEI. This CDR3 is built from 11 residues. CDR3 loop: CASRQGNTIYF. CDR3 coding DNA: TGTGCCAGCAGGCAGGGAAACACCATATATTTT.

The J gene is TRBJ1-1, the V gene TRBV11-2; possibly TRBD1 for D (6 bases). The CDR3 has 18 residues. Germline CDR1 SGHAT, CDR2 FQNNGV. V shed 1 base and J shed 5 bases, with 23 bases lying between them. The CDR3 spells CASSLGGRGLGRMTEAFF. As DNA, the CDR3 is TGTGCCAGCAGCTTAGGCGGTAGGGGGTTAGGAAGGATGACTGAAGCTTTCTTT.

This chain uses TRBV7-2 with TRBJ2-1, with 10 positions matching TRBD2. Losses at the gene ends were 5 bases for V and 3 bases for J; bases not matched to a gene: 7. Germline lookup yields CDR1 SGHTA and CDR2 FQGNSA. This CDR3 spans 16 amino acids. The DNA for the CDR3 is TGTGCCAGCAGCAAAGAGCTAGCGGGGGTCTACAATGAGCAGTTCTTC. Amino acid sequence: CASSKELAGVYNEQFF.

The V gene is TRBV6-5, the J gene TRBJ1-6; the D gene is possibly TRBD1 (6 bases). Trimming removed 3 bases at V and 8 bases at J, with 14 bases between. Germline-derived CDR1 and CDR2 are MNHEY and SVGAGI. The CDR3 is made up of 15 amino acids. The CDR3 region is CASSYSGAKDSPLHF. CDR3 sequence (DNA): TGTGCCAGCAGTTATTCAGGGGCGAAGGATTCACCCCTCCACTTT.

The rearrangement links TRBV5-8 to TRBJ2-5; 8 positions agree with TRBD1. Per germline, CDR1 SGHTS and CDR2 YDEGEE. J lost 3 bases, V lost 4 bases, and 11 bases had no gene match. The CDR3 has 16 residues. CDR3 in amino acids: CASSHTGGSWEETQYF. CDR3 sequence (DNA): TGTGCCAGCAGCCATACAGGGGGTTCTTGGGAAGAGACCCAGTACTTC.

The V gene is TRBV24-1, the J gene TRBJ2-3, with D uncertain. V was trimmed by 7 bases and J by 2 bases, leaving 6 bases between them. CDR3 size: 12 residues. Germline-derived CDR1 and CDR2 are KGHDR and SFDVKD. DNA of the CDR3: TGTGCCACCAGCGGGTCCACAGATACGCAGTATTTT. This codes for CATSGSTDTQYF.

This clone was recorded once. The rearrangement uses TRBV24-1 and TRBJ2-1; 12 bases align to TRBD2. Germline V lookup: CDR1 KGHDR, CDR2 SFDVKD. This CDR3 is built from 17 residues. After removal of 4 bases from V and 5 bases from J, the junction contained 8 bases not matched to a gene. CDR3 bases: TGTGCCACCAGTGACCCTTTGACTAGCGGGGGACACAATGAGCAGTTCTTC. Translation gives CATSDPLTSGGHNEQFF.

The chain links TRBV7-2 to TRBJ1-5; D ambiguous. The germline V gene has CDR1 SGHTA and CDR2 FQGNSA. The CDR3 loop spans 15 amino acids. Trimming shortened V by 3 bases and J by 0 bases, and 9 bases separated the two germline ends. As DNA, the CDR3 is TGTGCCAGCAGCTTTCGACACTTTAGCAATCAGCCCCAGCATTTT. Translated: CASSFRHFSNQPQHF.

The CDR3 loop reads CASGFWGLRNEKLFF. CDR3 nucleotides: TGTGCTAGTGGTTTCTGGGGGCTGAGGAATGAAAAACTGTTTTTT. V gene TRBV12-5 combines with J gene TRBJ1-4; TRBD1 might be the D (6 bases). This CDR3 contains 15 residues. V lost 3 bases and J 5 bases, leaving 13 bases between the germline ends. Germline-derived CDR1 and CDR2 are LGHNT and FRNRAP.

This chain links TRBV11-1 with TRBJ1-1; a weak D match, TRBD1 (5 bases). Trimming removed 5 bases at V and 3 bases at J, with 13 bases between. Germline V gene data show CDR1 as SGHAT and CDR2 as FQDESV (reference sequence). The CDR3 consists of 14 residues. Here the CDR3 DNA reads TGTGCCAGCAGCGACCTTACAGGTCACACTGAAGCTTTCTTT. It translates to CASSDLTGHTEAFF.

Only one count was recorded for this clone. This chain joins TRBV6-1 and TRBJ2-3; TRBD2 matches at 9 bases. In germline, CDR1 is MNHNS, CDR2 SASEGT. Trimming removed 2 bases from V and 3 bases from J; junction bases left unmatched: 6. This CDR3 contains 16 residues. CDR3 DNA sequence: TGTGCCAGCAGTGAACCCTTGGCGGGGGGGACAGATACGCAGTATTTT. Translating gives CASSEPLAGGTDTQYF.

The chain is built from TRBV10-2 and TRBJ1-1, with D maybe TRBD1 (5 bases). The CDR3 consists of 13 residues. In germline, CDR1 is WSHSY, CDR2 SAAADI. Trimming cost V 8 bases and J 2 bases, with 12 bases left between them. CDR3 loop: CASGGMTNTEAFF. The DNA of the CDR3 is TGCGCCAGCGGGGGGATGACTAACACTGAAGCTTTCTTT.

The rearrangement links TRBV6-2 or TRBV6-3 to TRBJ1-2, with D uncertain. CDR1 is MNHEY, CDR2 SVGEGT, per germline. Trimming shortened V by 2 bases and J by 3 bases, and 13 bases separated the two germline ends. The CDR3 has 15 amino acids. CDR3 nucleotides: TGTGCCAGCAGTTACGGACTTGGTGGTGACTATGGCTACACCTTC. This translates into CASSYGLGGDYGYTF.

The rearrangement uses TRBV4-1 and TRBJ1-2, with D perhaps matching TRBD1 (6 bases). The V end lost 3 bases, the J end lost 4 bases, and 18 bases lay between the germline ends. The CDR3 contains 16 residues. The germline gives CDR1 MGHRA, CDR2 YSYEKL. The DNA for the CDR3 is TGCGCCAGCAGCCACAATCAGAGGACAGAAGCCTATGGCTACACCTTC. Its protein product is CASSHNQRTEAYGYTF.

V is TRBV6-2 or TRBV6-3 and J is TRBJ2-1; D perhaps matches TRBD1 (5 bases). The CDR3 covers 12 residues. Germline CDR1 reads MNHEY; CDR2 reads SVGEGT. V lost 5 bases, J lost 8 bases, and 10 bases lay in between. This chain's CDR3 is CASSQTGDEQFF. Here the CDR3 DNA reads TGTGCCAGCAGTCAAACAGGCGATGAGCAGTTCTTC.

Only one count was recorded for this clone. CDR3 nucleotides: TGTGCCAAACAAGAATCTAACTATGGCTACACCTTC. Its translation is CAKQESNYGYTF. This sequence joins TRBV14 and TRBJ1-2; D gene unclear. V lost 10 bases to trimming and J lost 0 bases, with 9 bases between them. Per the germline V gene, CDR1 is SGHDN and CDR2 is FVKESK. This CDR3 region has 12 residues.

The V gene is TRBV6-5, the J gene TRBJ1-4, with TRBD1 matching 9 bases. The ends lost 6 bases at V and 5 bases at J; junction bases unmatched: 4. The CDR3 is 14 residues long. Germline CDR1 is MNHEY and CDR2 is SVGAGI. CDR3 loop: CASRKGQGNEKLFF. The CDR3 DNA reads TGTGCCAGCAGGAAAGGACAGGGGAATGAAAAACTGTTTTTT.

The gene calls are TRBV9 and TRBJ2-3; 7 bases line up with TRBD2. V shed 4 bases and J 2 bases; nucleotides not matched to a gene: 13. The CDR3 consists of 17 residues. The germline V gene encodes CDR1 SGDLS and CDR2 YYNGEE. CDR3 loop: CASSTPGGGGVTDTQYF. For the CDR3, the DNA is TGTGCCAGCAGCACCCCGGGAGGCGGGGGAGTCACAGATACGCAGTATTTT. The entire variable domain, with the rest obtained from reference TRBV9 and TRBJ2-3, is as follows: DSGVTQTPKHLITATGQRVTLRCSPRSGDLSVYWYQQSLDQGLQFLIQYYNGEERAKGNILERFSAQQFPDLHSELNLSSLELGDSALYFCASSTPGGGGVTDTQYFGPGTRLTVL.

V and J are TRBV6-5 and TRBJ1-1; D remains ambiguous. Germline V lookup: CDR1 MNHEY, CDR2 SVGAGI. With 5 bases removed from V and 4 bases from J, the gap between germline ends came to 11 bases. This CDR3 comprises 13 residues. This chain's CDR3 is CASSPNIGTEAFF. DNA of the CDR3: TGTGCCAGCAGTCCTAATATCGGCACTGAAGCTTTCTTT.

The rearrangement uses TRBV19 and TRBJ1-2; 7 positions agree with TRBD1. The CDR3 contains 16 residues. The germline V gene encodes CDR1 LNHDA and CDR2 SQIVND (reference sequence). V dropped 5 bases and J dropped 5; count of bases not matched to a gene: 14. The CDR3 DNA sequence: TGTGCCAGTAGTGGCCTTGTCCAGGGACAGCTATATGGCTACACCTTC. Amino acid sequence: CASSGLVQGQLYGYTF.

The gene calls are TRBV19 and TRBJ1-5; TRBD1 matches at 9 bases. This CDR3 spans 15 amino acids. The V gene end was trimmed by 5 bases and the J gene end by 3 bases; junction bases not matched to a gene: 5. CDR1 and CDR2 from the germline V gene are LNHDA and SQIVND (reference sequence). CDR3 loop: CASSGGQGANQPQHF. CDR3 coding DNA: TGTGCCAGTAGTGGGGGACAGGGCGCCAATCAGCCCCAGCATTTT.

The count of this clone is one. CDR3 sequence (DNA): TGTGCCAGTAAGGACAGGGGGGAAGAGACCCAGTACTTC. Protein sequence: CASKDRGEETQYF. The rearrangement uses TRBV19 and TRBJ2-5, with 10 bases identical to TRBD1. Germline V gene sequence: CDR1 LNHDA, CDR2 SQIVND (reference sequence). The CDR3 sequence is 13 residues long. Trimming at V came to 7 bases and at J to 3 bases, leaving 2 bases not matched to a gene. The full variable domain, rest sourced from reference TRBV19 and TRBJ2-5, is DGGITQSPKYLFRKEGQNVTLSCEQNLNHDAMYWYRQDPGQGLRLIYYSQIVNDFQKGDIAEGYSVSREKKESFPLTVTSAQKNPTAFYLCASKDRGEETQYFGPGTRLLVL.